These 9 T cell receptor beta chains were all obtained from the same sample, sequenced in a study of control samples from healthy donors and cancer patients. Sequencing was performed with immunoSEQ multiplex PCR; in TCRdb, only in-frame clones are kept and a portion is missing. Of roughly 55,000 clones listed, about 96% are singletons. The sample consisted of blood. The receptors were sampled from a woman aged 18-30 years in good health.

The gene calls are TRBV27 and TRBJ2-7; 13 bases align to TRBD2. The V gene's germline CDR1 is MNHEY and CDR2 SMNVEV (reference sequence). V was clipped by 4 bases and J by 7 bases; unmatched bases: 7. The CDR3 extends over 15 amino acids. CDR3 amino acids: CASSSGLAGSSEQYF. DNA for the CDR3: TGTGCCAGCAGTTCGGGACTAGCGGGGAGCTCGGAGCAGTACTTC.

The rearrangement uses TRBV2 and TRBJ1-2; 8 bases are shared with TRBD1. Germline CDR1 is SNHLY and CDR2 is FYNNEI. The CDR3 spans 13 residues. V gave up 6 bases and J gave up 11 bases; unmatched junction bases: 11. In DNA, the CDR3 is TGTGCCAGCAGCGCGACAGGGGCGAGTGGGTACACCTTC. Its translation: CASSATGASGYTF.

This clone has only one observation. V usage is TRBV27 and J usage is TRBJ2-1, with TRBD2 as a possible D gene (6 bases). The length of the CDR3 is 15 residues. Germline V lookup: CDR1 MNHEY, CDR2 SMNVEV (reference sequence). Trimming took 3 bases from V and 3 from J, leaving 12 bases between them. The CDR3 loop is CASSLPGLDYNEQFF. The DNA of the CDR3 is TGTGCCAGCAGTTTGCCGGGACTGGACTACAATGAGCAGTTCTTC.

This CDR3 is CASAWAYLRDINSPLHF. The CDR3 nucleotides read TGTGCCAGCGCATGGGCGTATTTAAGGGACATAAATTCACCCCTCCACTTT. The chain carries TRBV7-2 and TRBJ1-6; TRBD1 is a possible D gene (6 bases). The CDR3 consists of 17 residues. CDR1 is SGHTA and CDR2 is FQGNSA in the germline V gene. Deletions cut 8 bases from V and 7 bases from J, with 24 bases between.

CDR3 in amino acids: CASSEQVSSQYNEQFF. The CDR3 nucleotides read TGCGCCAGCAGTGAGCAAGTTAGTTCTCAATACAATGAGCAGTTCTTC. The chain combines TRBV10-1 with TRBJ2-1; D not certain. This CDR3 is built from 16 residues. The V end lost 2 bases, the J end lost 4 bases, and 15 bases lay between the germline ends. Germline V gives CDR1 WNHNN, CDR2 SYGVQD (reference sequence).

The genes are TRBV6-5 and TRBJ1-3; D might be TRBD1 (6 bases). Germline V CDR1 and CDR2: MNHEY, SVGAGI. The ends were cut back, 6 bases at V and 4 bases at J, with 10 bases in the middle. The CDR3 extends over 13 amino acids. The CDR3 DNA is TGTGCCAGCAGCCCAGGACAGGGAAACACCATATATTTT. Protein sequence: CASSPGQGNTIYF.

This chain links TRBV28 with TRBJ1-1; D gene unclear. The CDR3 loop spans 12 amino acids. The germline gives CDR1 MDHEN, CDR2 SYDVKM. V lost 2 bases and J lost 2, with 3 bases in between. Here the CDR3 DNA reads TGTGCCAGCAGTTTAGATAACACTGAAGCTTTCTTT. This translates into CASSLDNTEAFF.

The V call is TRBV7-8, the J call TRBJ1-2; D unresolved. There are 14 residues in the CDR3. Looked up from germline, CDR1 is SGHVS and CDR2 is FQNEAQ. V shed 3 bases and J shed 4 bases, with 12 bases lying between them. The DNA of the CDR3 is TGTGCCAGCAGCTTGGTAGGGCGGGGCTATGGCTACACCTTC. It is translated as CASSLVGRGYGYTF.

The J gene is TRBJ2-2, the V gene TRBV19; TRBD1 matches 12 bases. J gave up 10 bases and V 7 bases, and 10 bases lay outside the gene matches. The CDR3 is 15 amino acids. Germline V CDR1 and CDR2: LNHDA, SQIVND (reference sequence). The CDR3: CASTSKGTGGAELFF. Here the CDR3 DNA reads TGTGCCAGTACCTCGAAGGGGACAGGGGGCGCGGAGCTGTTTTTT. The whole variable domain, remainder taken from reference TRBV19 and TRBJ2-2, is DGGITQSPKYLFRKEGQNVTLSCEQNLNHDAMYWYRQDPGQGLRLIYYSQIVNDFQKGDIAEGYSVSREKKESFPLTVTSAQKNPTAFYLCASTSKGTGGAELFFGEGSRLTVL.